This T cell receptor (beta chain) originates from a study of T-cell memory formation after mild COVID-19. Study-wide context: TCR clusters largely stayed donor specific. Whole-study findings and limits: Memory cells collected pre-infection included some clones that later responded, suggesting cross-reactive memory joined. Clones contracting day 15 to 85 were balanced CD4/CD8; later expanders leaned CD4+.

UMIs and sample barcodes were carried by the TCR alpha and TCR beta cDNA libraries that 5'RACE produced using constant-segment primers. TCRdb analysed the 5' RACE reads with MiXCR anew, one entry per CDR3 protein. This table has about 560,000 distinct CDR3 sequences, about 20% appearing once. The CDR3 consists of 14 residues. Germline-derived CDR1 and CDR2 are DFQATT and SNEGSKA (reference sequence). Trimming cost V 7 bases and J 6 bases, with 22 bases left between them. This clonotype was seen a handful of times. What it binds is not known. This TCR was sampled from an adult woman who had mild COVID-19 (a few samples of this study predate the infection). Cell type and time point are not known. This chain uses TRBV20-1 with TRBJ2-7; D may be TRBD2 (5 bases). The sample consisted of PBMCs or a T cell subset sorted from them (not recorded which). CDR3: CSGLKAAGVGEQYF. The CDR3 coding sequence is TGCAGTGGCCTTAAAGCGGCTGGGGTGGGCGAGCAGTACTTC.